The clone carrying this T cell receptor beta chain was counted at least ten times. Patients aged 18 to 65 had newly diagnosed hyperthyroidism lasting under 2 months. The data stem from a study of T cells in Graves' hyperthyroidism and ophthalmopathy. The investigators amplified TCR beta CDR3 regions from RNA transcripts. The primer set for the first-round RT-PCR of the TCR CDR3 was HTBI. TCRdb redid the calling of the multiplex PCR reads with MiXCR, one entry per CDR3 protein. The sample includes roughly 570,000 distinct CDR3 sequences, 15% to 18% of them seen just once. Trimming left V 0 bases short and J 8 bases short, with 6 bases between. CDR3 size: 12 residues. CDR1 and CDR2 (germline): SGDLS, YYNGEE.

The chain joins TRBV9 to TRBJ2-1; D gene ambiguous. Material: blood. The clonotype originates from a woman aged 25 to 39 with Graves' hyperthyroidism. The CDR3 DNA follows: TGTGCCAGCAGCGTAGGCGGCTATGAGCAGTTCTTC. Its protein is CASSVGGYEQFF.